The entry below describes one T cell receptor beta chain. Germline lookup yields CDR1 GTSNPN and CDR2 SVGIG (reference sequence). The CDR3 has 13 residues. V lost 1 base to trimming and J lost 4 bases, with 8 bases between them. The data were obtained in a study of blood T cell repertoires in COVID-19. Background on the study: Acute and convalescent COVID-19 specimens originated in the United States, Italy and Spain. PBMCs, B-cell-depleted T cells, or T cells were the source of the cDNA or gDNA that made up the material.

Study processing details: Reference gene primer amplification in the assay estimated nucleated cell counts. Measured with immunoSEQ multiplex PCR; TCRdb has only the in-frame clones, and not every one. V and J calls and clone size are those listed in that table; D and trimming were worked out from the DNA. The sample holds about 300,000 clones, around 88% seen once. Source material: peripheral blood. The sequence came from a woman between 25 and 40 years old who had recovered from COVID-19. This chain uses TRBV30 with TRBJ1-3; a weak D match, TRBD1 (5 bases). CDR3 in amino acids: CAWSEQVGNTIYF. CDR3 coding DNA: TGTGCCTGGAGTGAACAGGTGGGAAACACCATATATTTT.